This T cell receptor (beta chain) was profiled in a study of cytomegalovirus exposure and HLA in healthy donors. Points from the study as a whole: Certain sequence variants were highly shared and formed a cluster, and this cluster was likely a sequencing artifact. The only immune exposure information that was available was CMV serostatus.

CDR1 is SGHVS and CDR2 is FQNEAQ in the germline V gene. The J segment lost 2 bases and the V segment lost 7 bases, leaving 8 bases of the junction unmatched. This CDR3 has 15 amino acids. The study ran its PCR with 60 Vbeta and 13 Jbeta primers. Clones were sequenced by immunoSEQ multiplex PCR, and TCRdb holds only the in-frame ones, with some missing. The sample contains about 160,000 clones, around 85% of which appear only once. Worth noting for this clone: The antigen is unknown.

This chain uses TRBV7-8 with TRBJ2-1, with 7 positions matching TRBD2. The clonotype originates from a human donor in good health. Sequenced: PBMCs. The CDR3 DNA follows: TGTGCCAGCACCCCCCGGGGGGAGACCTACAATGAGCAGTTCTTC. Its translation is CASTPRGETYNEQFF.